Presented here are 9 T cell receptor beta chains from one specimen sequenced in a study of shared clonotypes between healthy human individuals. This table comes from immunoSEQ multiplex PCR, and its TCRdb copy is limited to in-frame clones, with some not included. The sample yields about 1,900,000 clones, 85% to 95% seen once. Naive CD8 isolation took CD45RO-negative cells positively selected for CCR7 and excluded terminally differentiated effector memory CD45RA+ cells. The source material was naive CD8+ T cells sorted from blood. The origin of the receptors is a young man in good health.

The chain combines TRBV11-2 with TRBJ2-7; weak D call: TRBD2 (5 bases). The germline V and J ends were trimmed by 1 base and 7 bases, with 11 bases remaining between them. CDR1 and CDR2 (germline): SGHAT, FQNNGV. CDR3 length: 13 residues. The CDR3 protein is CASSLGPSGEQYF. The CDR3 nucleotides read TGTGCCAGCAGCTTAGGGCCCTCGGGGGAGCAGTACTTC.

On this clone: A read error may account for a junction end that differs from germline. V and J are TRBV2 and TRBJ2-2; 10 nucleotides line up with TRBD1. Germline-derived CDR1 and CDR2 are SNHLY and FYNNEI. CDR3 length: 18 amino acids. The CDR3 DNA follows: TGTGCCAGCATTGAACTACCGGGACAGGGGATCGCCGGCGGGGAGCTGTTTTTT. This encodes CASIELPGQGIAGGELFF.

Concerning this clone itself: The sample contains more than one DNA sequence encoding this CDR3. The rearrangement uses TRBV27 and TRBJ2-3; tentative D call: TRBD1 (6 bases). Trimming removed 2 bases at V and 6 bases at J, with 12 bases between. There are 14 residues in the CDR3. Germline V gene sequence: CDR1 MNHEY, CDR2 SMNVEV (reference sequence). CDR3 amino acids: CASSLLGGEDTQYF. The CDR3 DNA reads as TGTGCCAGCAGTTTACTTGGGGGCGAGGATACGCAGTATTTT.

Only a few counts were recorded for this clone. The chain recombines TRBV6-1 with TRBJ2-7, with D tentatively TRBD2 (6 bases). The V and J ends lost 4 bases and 2 bases respectively, with 9 bases between them. This CDR3 spans 13 amino acids. Per the germline V gene, CDR1 is MNHNS and CDR2 is SASEGT. The CDR3 nucleotides are TGTGCCAGCAGTGCGGGGGAGGCCTACGAGCAGTACTTC. Amino acid sequence: CASSAGEAYEQYF.

The chain recombines TRBV6-5 with TRBJ2-7, with D perhaps matching TRBD2 (5 bases). Germline CDR1 is MNHEY and CDR2 is SVGAGI. The germline V and J ends were trimmed by 4 bases and 3 bases, with 10 bases remaining between them. The CDR3 is 13 residues long. CDR3 nucleotides: TGTGCCAGCAGTTCAGCCGAGGGCTACGAGCAGTACTTC. Protein sequence: CASSSAEGYEQYF.

On this clone: The same CDR3 can be traced to other DNA sequences in this sample. The rearrangement uses TRBV7-9 and TRBJ1-1; D unresolved. Germline V CDR1 and CDR2: SEHNR, FQNEAQ (reference sequence). The CDR3 runs 11 residues. Between the trimmed V and J ends, which lost 3 bases and 7 bases, there was a span of 6 bases. The CDR3 sequence is CASSFGSEAFF. CDR3 nucleotide sequence: TGTGCCAGCAGCTTCGGGAGTGAAGCTTTCTTT.

Only one count was recorded for this clone. This sequence joins TRBV10-2 and TRBJ1-1; D might be TRBD1 (6 bases). Germline CDR1 WSHSY, CDR2 SAAADI. This CDR3 spans 14 amino acids. V shed 2 bases and J shed 5 bases, with 12 bases lying between them. CDR3 bases: TGCGCCAGCAGTGAGGGTTGGGGGGCGACTGAAGCTTTCTTT. Protein sequence: CASSEGWGATEAFF.

This rearrangement joins TRBV7-2 to TRBJ2-5; possible D gene TRBD2, 5 bases. V was cut by 5 bases and J by 7 bases, with 14 bases left in between. The CDR3 totals 13 residues. Germline CDR1 is SGHTA and CDR2 is FQGNSA. The chain's CDR3 is CASSRRVEGTQYF. The CDR3 nucleotides read TGTGCCAGCAGCCGCCGGGTCGAGGGGACCCAGTACTTC.

V usage is TRBV6-5 and J usage is TRBJ1-2, with 7 bases that match TRBD1. Trimming took 0 bases from V and 2 from J; bases not matched to a gene: 3. Germline values: CDR1 MNHEY, CDR2 SVGAGI. This CDR3 is 15 amino acids long. The CDR3 nucleotides are TGTGCCAGCAGTTACTCCAGGGACAGAAACTATGGCTACACCTTC. This encodes CASSYSRDRNYGYTF.